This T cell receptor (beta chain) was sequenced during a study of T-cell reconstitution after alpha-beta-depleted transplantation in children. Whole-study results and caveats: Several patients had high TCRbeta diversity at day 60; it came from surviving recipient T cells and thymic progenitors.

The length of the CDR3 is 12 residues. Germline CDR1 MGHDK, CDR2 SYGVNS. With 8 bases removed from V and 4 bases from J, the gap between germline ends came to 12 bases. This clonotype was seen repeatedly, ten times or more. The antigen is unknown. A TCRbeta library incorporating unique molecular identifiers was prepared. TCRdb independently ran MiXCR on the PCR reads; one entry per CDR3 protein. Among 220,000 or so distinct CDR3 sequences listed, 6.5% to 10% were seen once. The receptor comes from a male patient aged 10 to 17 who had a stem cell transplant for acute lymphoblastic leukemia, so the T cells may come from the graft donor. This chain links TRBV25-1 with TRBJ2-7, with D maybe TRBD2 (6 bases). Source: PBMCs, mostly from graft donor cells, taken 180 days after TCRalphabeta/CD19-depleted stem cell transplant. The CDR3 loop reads CASRGTAYEQYF. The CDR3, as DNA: TGTGCCAGCCGGGGGACTGCGTACGAGCAGTACTTC.